The 14 T cell receptor beta chains reported below all come from one sample, sequenced in a study of T cell responses to AZD1222 COVID-19 vaccine. TCRdb keeps only in-frame clones here, not all; method: immunoSEQ multiplex PCR. The sample consists of about 170,000 clones, just under 95% of them appearing once. Source: peripheral blood, taken on day 0 of AZD1222 vaccination. All receptors come from an adult in good health.

V is TRBV30 and J is TRBJ1-2; D remains unclear. Germline-derived CDR1 and CDR2 are GTSNPN and SVGIG (reference sequence). The CDR3 sequence is 11 residues long. Trimming shortened V by 0 bases and J by 8 bases, and 7 bases separated the two germline ends. The CDR3: CAWSVLGGYTF. CDR3 coding DNA: TGTGCCTGGAGTGTTCTGGGCGGCTACACCTTC.

The chain employs TRBV7-9 and TRBJ1-4; no clear D. The CDR3 consists of 13 residues. The germline V gene has CDR1 SEHNR and CDR2 FQNEAQ (reference sequence). V was clipped by 4 bases and J by 4 bases, with 7 bases between them. Here the CDR3 DNA reads TGTGCCAGCAGCTACAGCCTTAATGAAAAACTGTTTTTT. Translated, it gives CASSYSLNEKLFF. Using reference TRBV7-9 and TRBJ1-4 for the parts outside the CDR3, the full variable domain is DTGVSQNPRHKITKRGQNVTFRCDPISEHNRLYWYRQTLGQGPEFLTYFQNEAQLEKSRLLSDRFSAERPKGSFSTLEIQRTEQGDSAMYLCASSYSLNEKLFFGSGTQLSVL.

V gene TRBV30 combines with J gene TRBJ2-1; weak D call: TRBD1 (7 bases). In germline, CDR1 is GTSNPN, CDR2 SVGIG (reference sequence). The V end lost 4 bases, the J end lost 4 bases, and 32 bases lay between the germline ends. This CDR3 is built from 20 residues. The CDR3 nucleotides are TGTGCCTGGACTCCACCTCCAAAGGGGGCCGGGACTTATTATTACAATGAGCAGTTCTTC. Amino acids: CAWTPPPKGAGTYYYNEQFF.

This chain links TRBV18 with TRBJ2-3; 11 bases align to TRBD2. The CDR3 has 18 amino acids. V lost 6 bases, J lost 0 bases, and 11 bases stayed unmatched. The germline V gene has CDR1 KGHSH and CDR2 LQKENI. The CDR3 is CASSLRLAGGSSTDTQYF. CDR3 nucleotides: TGTGCCAGCTCGCTCCGTCTAGCGGGGGGATCTAGCACAGATACGCAGTATTTT.

This chain links TRBV7-6 with TRBJ1-5; D gene ambiguous. The V end lost 5 bases, the J end lost 9 bases, and 14 bases lay between the germline ends. The length of the CDR3 is 13 residues. Germline CDR1 and CDR2: SGHVS and FNYEAQ. CDR3: CASSVGVVAPQHF. CDR3 DNA: TGTGCCAGCAGCGTCGGAGTCGTGGCGCCCCAGCATTTT.

On this clone: Other DNA sequences in the sample encode the same CDR3. This chain links TRBV5-6 with TRBJ2-1; the D gene could be TRBD1 or TRBD2 (5 bases each). This CDR3 region has 14 residues. Germline CDR1 reads SGHDT; CDR2 reads YYEEEE. Between the trimmed V and J ends, which lost 1 base and 2 bases, there was a span of 7 bases. The CDR3 here is CASSLSGPYNEQFF. The CDR3 DNA follows: TGTGCCAGCAGCTTGTCGGGGCCCTACAATGAGCAGTTCTTC.

The J gene is TRBJ1-3, the V gene TRBV19; 7 bases are shared with TRBD1. Germline V lookup: CDR1 LNHDA, CDR2 SQIVND (reference sequence). Trimming removed 9 bases from V and 0 bases from J; junction bases left unmatched: 5. This CDR3 is 14 amino acids long. Here the CDR3 DNA reads TGTGCCAGCCTCGGACAGGCCTCTGGAAACACCATATATTTT. It encodes CASLGQASGNTIYF.

V gene TRBV5-1 combines with J gene TRBJ2-7; possibly TRBD1 for D (6 bases). V lost 2 bases, J lost 2 bases, and 14 bases lay in between. The germline V gene encodes CDR1 SGHRS and CDR2 YFSETQ. CDR3 length: 15 amino acids. The CDR3 bases are TGCGCCAGCAGCTTCGACTCCTGGGGGCCCTACGAGCAGTACTTC. Translated: CASSFDSWGPYEQYF. The whole variable domain, filled in from reference TRBV5-1 and TRBJ2-7, reads KAGVTQTPRYLIKTRGQQVTLSCSPISGHRSVSWYQQTPGQGLQFLFEYFSETQRNKGNFPGRFSGRQFSNSRSEMNVSTLELGDSALYLCASSFDSWGPYEQYFGPGTRLTVT.

CDR3 bases: TGTGCCAGCACCTTAGGGCTCTATGGCTACACCTTC. This sequence encodes CASTLGLYGYTF. The chain combines TRBV2 with TRBJ1-2; D gene unclear. V was shortened by 7 bases and J by 4 bases, with 10 bases between the two germline ends. In germline, CDR1 is SNHLY, CDR2 FYNNEI. CDR3 length: 12 amino acids.

V and J are TRBV18 and TRBJ1-1; 8 nucleotides line up with TRBD1. Germline CDR1 is KGHSH and CDR2 is LQKENI. J lost 4 bases, V lost 4 bases, and 11 bases had no gene match. The CDR3 is made up of 16 amino acids. CDR3 sequence: CASSLIVTGEGTEAFF. The CDR3 DNA reads TGTGCCAGCTCACTTATAGTGACAGGGGAGGGCACTGAAGCTTTCTTT.

The chain carries TRBV29-1 and TRBJ1-2; TRBD1 matches at 9 bases. Losses at the gene ends were 0 bases for V and 5 bases for J; bases not matched to a gene: 4. This CDR3 is 14 amino acids long. Germline-derived CDR1 and CDR2 are SQVTM and ANQGSEA. The CDR3 loop is CSVEDRDRGYGYTF. CDR3 in DNA: TGCAGCGTTGAAGATCGAGACAGGGGGTATGGCTACACCTTC.

The chain has TRBV5-4 and TRBJ2-2; D call uncertain. Trimming removed 4 bases from V and 0 bases from J, with 4 bases in between. The CDR3 is made up of 13 amino acids. CDR1 and CDR2 from the germline V gene are SGHNT and YYREEE (reference sequence). The CDR3 DNA follows: TGTGCCAGCAGCGGAACGAACACCGGGGAGCTGTTTTTT. Translating gives CASSGTNTGELFF. The variable domain in full, with the rest retrieved from reference TRBV5-4 and TRBJ2-2, is ETGVTQSPTHLIKTRGQQVTLRCSSQSGHNTVSWYQQALGQGPQFIFQYYREEENGRGNFPPRFSGLQFPNYSSELNVNALELDDSALYLCASSGTNTGELFFGEGSRLTVL.

This chain connects TRBV5-1 to TRBJ2-3; 8 nucleotides match TRBD1. This CDR3 comprises 15 residues. Germline lookup yields CDR1 SGHRS and CDR2 YFSETQ. After removal of 7 bases from V and 4 bases from J, the junction contained 11 bases not matched to a gene. For the CDR3, the DNA is TGCGCCAGCTCCGGCCGGACAGGGAGCGCAGATACGCAGTATTTT. This gives the protein CASSGRTGSADTQYF.

A note on this clone: Different DNA sequences within this sample yield the same CDR3. This sequence joins TRBV25-1 and TRBJ1-2, with no clear D. Germline V gene sequence: CDR1 MGHDK, CDR2 SYGVNS. Trimming took 2 bases from V and 4 from J, leaving 8 bases between them. The CDR3 has 13 amino acids. In DNA form, the CDR3 reads TGTGCCAGCAGTGAAGGAGGGCGCTATGGCTACACCTTC. Residues: CASSEGGRYGYTF.